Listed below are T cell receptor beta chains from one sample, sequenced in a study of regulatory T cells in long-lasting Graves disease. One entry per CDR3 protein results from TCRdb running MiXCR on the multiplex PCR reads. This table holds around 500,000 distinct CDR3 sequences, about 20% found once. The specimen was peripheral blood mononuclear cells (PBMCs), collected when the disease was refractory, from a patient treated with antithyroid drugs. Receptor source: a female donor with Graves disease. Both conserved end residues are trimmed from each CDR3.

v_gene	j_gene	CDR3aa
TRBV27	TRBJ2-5	ASRQGSWEAQY
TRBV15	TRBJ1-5	ATSSVQGARSNQPQH
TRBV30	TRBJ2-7	AWSVPKGEQY
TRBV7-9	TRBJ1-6	ASSFPLGSSYNSPLH
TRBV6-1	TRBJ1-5	ASSQQGLREQPQH
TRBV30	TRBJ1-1	AWSVGRATEAF
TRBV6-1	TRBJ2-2	ASSRFENTGELF
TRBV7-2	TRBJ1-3	ASSPKSRDSGNTIY
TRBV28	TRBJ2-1	ASGSTIRQF
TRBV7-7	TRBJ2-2	ASKSTLATGELF
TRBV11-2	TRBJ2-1	ASHLGIGDNEQF
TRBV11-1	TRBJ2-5	ASSQGLGETQY
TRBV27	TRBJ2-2	ASRTQGPGELF
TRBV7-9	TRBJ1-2	ASSSLPNYGYT
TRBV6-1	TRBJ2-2	ASRDGRARATGELF
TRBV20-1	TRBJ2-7	SASDVPQVYEQY
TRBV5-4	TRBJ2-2	ASSRISTGELF
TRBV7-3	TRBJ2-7	ASSSGTGVREQY
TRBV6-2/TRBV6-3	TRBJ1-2	ASSRLTVNYGYT
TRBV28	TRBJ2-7	ASSLNADRGGYEQY
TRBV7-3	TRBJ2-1	ASSSTTAYNEQF
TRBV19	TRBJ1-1	ASSISGGRVAEAF
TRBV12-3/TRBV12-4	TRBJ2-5	ASSLEGGPETQY
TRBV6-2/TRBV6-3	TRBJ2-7	ASSYSTGWNEQY
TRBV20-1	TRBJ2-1	SARSAGGNNEQF
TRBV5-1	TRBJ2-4	ASADSRAKNIQY
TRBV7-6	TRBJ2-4	ASGLMGTSQALY
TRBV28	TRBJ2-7	ASRGGGTPYEQY
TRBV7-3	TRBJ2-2	ASSLEAGTVSTGELF
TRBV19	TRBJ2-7	ASSIRGGLAVMEQY
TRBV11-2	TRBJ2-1	ASSYLSGRSSYNEQF
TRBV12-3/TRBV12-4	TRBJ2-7	ASTEDNYYEQY
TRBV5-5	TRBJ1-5	ASSLGLNQPQH
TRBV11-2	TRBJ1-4	ASSHETGAGDEKLF
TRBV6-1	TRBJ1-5	ASSRDIDVYSNQPQH
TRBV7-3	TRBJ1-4	ASSASSGQGVKLF
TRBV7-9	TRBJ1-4	ASSLGLALEKLF
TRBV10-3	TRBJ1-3	AISGRGGEDTIY
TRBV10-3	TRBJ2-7	AISDGRTEQY
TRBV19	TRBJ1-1	ASIRKGAGMNTEAF
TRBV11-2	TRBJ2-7	ASSYGTGGLYEQY
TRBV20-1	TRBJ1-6	SASTGGLDNSPLH
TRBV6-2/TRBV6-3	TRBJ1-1	ASTKIGGDRGRRRGSEAF
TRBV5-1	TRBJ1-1	ASSLETGRYTEAF
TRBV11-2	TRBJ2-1	ASSLDRERGTYNEQF
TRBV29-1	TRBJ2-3	SVAQAGVADTQY
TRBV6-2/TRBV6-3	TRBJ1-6	ASSYPTGTRSPLH
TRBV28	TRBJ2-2	ASSRTGTRGTGELF
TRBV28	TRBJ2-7	ASRRGGSGSNEQY
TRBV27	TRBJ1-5	ASSLSGRTRNQPQH
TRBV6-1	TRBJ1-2	ASSEAAGHPGQGYGYT
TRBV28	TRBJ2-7	ASSLYKQY
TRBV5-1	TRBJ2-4	ASSLGPTAKNIQY
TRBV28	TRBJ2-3	ASSPGGGPSTDTQY
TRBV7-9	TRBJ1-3	ASRSLGNTIY
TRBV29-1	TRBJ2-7	SVEGLAGERYEQY